Given below is one T cell receptor beta chain in context. The data derive from a study of graft-versus-host responses after intestinal transplantation. Germline V gene sequence: CDR1 SGHKS, CDR2 YYEKEE (reference sequence). There are 15 residues in the CDR3. The J segment lost 2 bases and the V segment lost 2 bases, leaving 2 bases of the junction unmatched. Findings of the study overall: GvH clones were found in recipient marrow; some appeared first in ileum or blood.

Using immunoSEQ multiplex PCR, the repertoire was profiled, and TCRdb retains in-frame clones only, with some absent. Here the sample spans 20,000 to 25,000 clones, approximately 40% being singletons. The sequences come from alloreactive CD4+ T cells from a mixed lymphocyte reaction culture, collected before intestinal transplant. As for subset: CFSE-low proliferating T cells sorted from roughly six-day pre-transplant mixed lymphocyte reaction (GvH or HvG direction). This TCR was recovered from a human patient who received an intestinal transplant. The V call is TRBV5-5, the J call TRBJ2-5; TRBD2 aligns across 11 bases. The CDR3 loop is CASSLLAGEQETQYF. The CDR3, as DNA: TGTGCCAGCAGCTTACTAGCGGGGGAGCAAGAGACCCAGTACTTC.